A single sample is the source of the 27 T cell receptor beta chains below, sequenced in a study of T cell clones after liver transplantation. Repertoires were generated with immunoSEQ multiplex PCR, while TCRdb's copy carries only in-frame clones and drops some. The table lists 72,000 or so clones, around four fifths of them singletons. The specimen comprised CD4+ T cells from blood, sampled at the 22-month timepoint. These TCRs come from a human patient who received a liver transplant. The graft donor may have given rise to some T cells.

The chain has TRBV11-3 and TRBJ1-5; D remains unclear. This CDR3 spans 16 amino acids. V shed 3 bases and J shed 0 bases, with 12 bases lying between them. The germline CDR1 and CDR2 sequences are SGHNT and YENEEA. The CDR3 spells CASSLGDRYSNQPQHF. The CDR3 nucleotides read TGTGCCAGCAGCTTGGGCGACCGGTATAGCAATCAGCCCCAGCATTTT. Full variable domain (outside the CDR3, taken from reference TRBV11-3 and TRBJ1-5): EAGVVQSPRYKIIEKKQPVAFWCNPISGHNTLYWYLQNLGQGPELLIRYENEEAVDDSQLPKDRFSAERLKGVDSTLKIQPAELGDSAVYLCASSLGDRYSNQPQHFGDGTRLSIL.

This clone was seen just once. A read error may account for a junction end that differs from germline. The V gene is TRBV5-1, the J gene TRBJ2-1, with no clear D. The CDR3 totals 16 residues. Per germline, CDR1 SGHRS and CDR2 YFSETQ. In DNA form, the CDR3 reads TGCGCCAGCAGCTTGAGGCAATCGGTTTCCTGCAATGAGCAGTTCTTC. Protein: CASSLRQSVSCNEQFF. The full variable domain, its missing parts supplied by reference TRBV5-1 and TRBJ2-1, is KAGVTQTPRYLIKTRGQQVTLSCSPISGHRSVSWYQQTPGQGLQFLFEYFSETQRNKGNFPGRFSGRQFSNSRSEMNVSTLELGDSALYLCASSLRQSVSCNEQFFGPGTRLTVL.

This chain links TRBV11-2 with TRBJ2-2; 8 bases align to TRBD1. This CDR3 is built from 13 residues. The ends lost 10 bases at V and 0 bases at J; junction bases unmatched: 1. Germline loops: CDR1 SGHAT, CDR2 FQNNGV. Written as DNA, the CDR3 is TGTGCCACGGACAGGGCGAACACCGGGGAGCTGTTTTTT. Protein: CATDRANTGELFF.

The chain combines TRBV7-2 with TRBJ2-6; D is perhaps TRBD1 (6 bases). The CDR3 totals 16 residues. Germline values: CDR1 SGHTA, CDR2 FQGNSA. The V end was cut by 3 bases, the J end by 0 bases, with 9 bases between. CDR3 loop: CASSLGALSGANVLTF. CDR3 sequence (DNA): TGTGCCAGCAGCTTGGGGGCCCTCTCTGGGGCCAACGTCCTGACTTTC. Using reference TRBV7-2 and TRBJ2-6 for the parts outside the CDR3, the full variable domain is GAGVSQSPSNKVTEKGKDVELRCDPISGHTALYWYRQSLGQGLEFLIYFQGNSAPDKSGLPSDRFSAERTGGSVSTLTIQRTQQEDSAVYLCASSLGALSGANVLTFGAGSRLTVL.

This chain connects TRBV4-2 to TRBJ2-7, with 10 nucleotides matching TRBD1. V shed 1 base and J 2 bases; nucleotides not matched to a gene: 5. The CDR3 extends over 16 amino acids. The germline gives CDR1 LGHNA, CDR2 YNFKEQ. The CDR3 DNA sequence: TGTGCCAGCAGCCAAGGGGACAGGGGATTACCCTACGAGCAGTACTTC. This sequence encodes CASSQGDRGLPYEQYF.

The chain employs TRBV28 and TRBJ2-7; D call uncertain. The CDR3 has 13 amino acids. V lost 2 bases and J 9 bases, leaving 14 bases between the germline ends. Germline V gives CDR1 MDHEN, CDR2 SYDVKM. CDR3 sequence: CASSLRAQEGQYF. For the CDR3, the DNA is TGTGCCAGCAGTTTACGAGCTCAAGAAGGGCAGTACTTC.

This clone occurred once. V gene TRBV11-1 combines with J gene TRBJ1-1, with D possibly TRBD1 on 6 matching bases. Looked up from germline, CDR1 is SGHAT and CDR2 is FQDESV (reference sequence). Trimming removed 7 bases at V and 5 bases at J, with 20 bases between. The CDR3 runs to 15 residues. The CDR3 loop reads CASTPTPRGRTEAFF. In DNA, the CDR3 is TGTGCCAGCACCCCGACTCCCAGGGGAAGAACTGAAGCTTTCTTT.

V is TRBV4-3 and J is TRBJ2-3, with TRBD2 identical over 8 bases. The V segment lost 0 bases and the J segment 2 bases; nucleotides outside the gene matches: 4. The germline CDR1 and CDR2 sequences are LGHNA and YSLEER. There are 16 residues in the CDR3. Here the CDR3 reads CASSQDTGGNTDTQYF. The CDR3 DNA follows: TGCGCCAGCAGCCAAGATACGGGGGGGAACACAGATACGCAGTATTTT.

A note on this clone: The junction does not match germline at one end; this may be a read error. This rearrangement joins TRBV25-1 to TRBJ2-2; TRBD2 aligns across 13 bases. CDR3 length: 16 amino acids. CDR1 and CDR2 from the germline V gene are MGHDK and SYGVNS. The CDR3 sequence is CASSDGTSGNAGELFF. The CDR3 region has the DNA TGTGCCAGCAGTGATGGGACTAGCGGGAACGCCGGGGAGCTGTTTTTT. Complete variable domain (other parts from reference TRBV25-1 and TRBJ2-2): EADIYQTPRYLVIGTGKKITLECSQTMGHDKMYWYQQDPGMELHLIHYSYGVNSTEKGDLSSESTVSRIRTEHFPLTLESARPSHTSQYLCASSDGTSGNAGELFFGEGSRLTVL.

This clone has a single count. The rearrangement uses TRBV11-3 and TRBJ1-1; D not resolved. Germline V gene sequence: CDR1 SGHNT, CDR2 YENEEA. Trimming pared 2 bases from V and 3 bases from J, leaving 7 bases between. The CDR3 is 13 residues long. CDR3 protein: CASSLYGDTEAFF. In DNA, the CDR3 is TGTGCCAGCAGCTTATATGGGGACACTGAAGCTTTCTTT.

The V call is TRBV30, the J call TRBJ2-7; D might be TRBD2 (5 bases). Germline loops: CDR1 GTSNPN, CDR2 SVGIG (reference sequence). The CDR3 sequence is 11 residues long. V was pared by 2 bases and J by 5 bases, with 7 bases between. The DNA for the CDR3 is TGTGCCTGGAGTTCGCGGGACGAGCAGTACTTC. Residues: CAWSSRDEQYF.

The rearrangement uses TRBV7-9 and TRBJ1-4; D remains ambiguous. CDR3 length: 13 amino acids. Germline V lookup: CDR1 SEHNR, CDR2 FQNEAQ (reference sequence). Between the trimmed V and J ends, which lost 1 base and 7 bases, there was a span of 7 bases. The CDR3 nucleotides are TGTGCCAGCAGCTTAGGGTCCCGTGAAAAACTGTTTTTT. Protein sequence: CASSLGSREKLFF.

The rearrangement links TRBV9 to TRBJ2-2; D unclear. Germline CDR1 SGDLS, CDR2 YYNGEE. Trimming removed 0 bases at V and 3 bases at J, with 6 bases between. This CDR3 is 14 amino acids long. CDR3: CASSVVQHTGELFF. The CDR3 region has the DNA TGTGCCAGCAGCGTAGTACAACACACCGGGGAGCTGTTTTTT.

The rearrangement links TRBV10-3 to TRBJ2-1; TRBD2 agrees at 7 bases. Looked up from germline, CDR1 is ENHRY and CDR2 is SYGVKD. The junction had 7 bases not matched to a gene; V was cut back by 8 bases and J by 6 bases. This CDR3 region has 13 residues. The CDR3 DNA is TGTGCCATCGCGGGGGTGCGGATCAATGAGCAGTTCTTC. It encodes CAIAGVRINEQFF.

This chain links TRBV4-2 with TRBJ1-2; D is perhaps TRBD1 (5 bases). This CDR3 is built from 14 residues. The germline gives CDR1 LGHNA, CDR2 YNFKEQ. V was cut by 4 bases and J by 8 bases, with 17 bases left in between. Written as DNA, the CDR3 is TGTGCCAGCAGCCTTGGGGGGGACTCAGAAGGCTACACCTTC. Protein product: CASSLGGDSEGYTF.

The chain joins TRBV7-9 to TRBJ2-1; tentative D call: TRBD2 (6 bases). V lost 4 bases and J lost 4, with 11 bases in between. The CDR3 is 14 residues long. Germline-derived CDR1 and CDR2 are SEHNR and FQNEAQ (reference sequence). DNA of the CDR3: TGTGCCAGCAGCTGGGGGGATTGGTACAATGAGCAGTTCTTC. It encodes CASSWGDWYNEQFF.

The chain carries TRBV28 and TRBJ2-1; TRBD2 might be the D (5 bases). V lost 6 bases to trimming and J lost 5 bases, with 20 bases between them. The CDR3 covers 16 residues. Germline CDR1 reads MDHEN; CDR2 reads SYDVKM. The CDR3 DNA is TGTGCCAGCAGCTTCCTGGACTTTTCCCGAAACAATGAGCAGTTCTTC. Its protein product is CASSFLDFSRNNEQFF.

V and J are TRBV2 and TRBJ1-1, with D possibly being TRBD1 (5 bases). This CDR3 comprises 15 residues. Trimming cost V 1 base and J 1 base, with 10 bases left between them. Germline CDR1 and CDR2: SNHLY and FYNNEI. The DNA for the CDR3 is TGTGCCAGCAGTGAAGAACGACAGTGGAACACTGAAGCTTTCTTT. Encoded protein: CASSEERQWNTEAFF.

The chain uses TRBV10-3 and TRBJ1-2; possible D gene TRBD1, 5 bases. From germline, CDR1 is ENHRY and CDR2 SYGVKD. This CDR3 is built from 15 residues. Trimming removed 0 bases at V and 2 bases at J, with 10 bases between. The CDR3 region has the DNA TGTGCCATCAGTGAGTCGGTCAGGGAGAACTATGGCTACACCTTC. This sequence encodes CAISESVRENYGYTF.

The rearrangement links TRBV5-1 to TRBJ1-1; D is ambiguous. The ends were cut back, 0 bases at V and 2 bases at J, with 11 bases in the middle. From germline, CDR1 is SGHRS and CDR2 YFSETQ. There are 15 residues in the CDR3. The CDR3 bases are TGCGCCAGCAGCTTGGAGGTCCCCCAAAACACTGAAGCTTTCTTT. As protein: CASSLEVPQNTEAFF.

In its sample, this clone was seen once. The J gene is TRBJ2-7, the V gene TRBV7-2, with D perhaps matching TRBD2 (6 bases). Trimming stripped 6 bases from V and 6 bases from J, with 9 bases between. CDR1 and CDR2 (germline): SGHTA, FQGNSA. The CDR3 spans 11 residues. CDR3 nucleotide sequence: TGTGCCAGCAGGGCGGAGGGCGAGCAGTACTTC. Its protein is CASRAEGEQYF.

The CDR3 DNA is TGTGCCAGCAGTGAAGGACATGACGCTAAGCCCCAGCATTTT. Protein product: CASSEGHDAKPQHF. V and J are TRBV25-1 and TRBJ1-5; possible D gene TRBD1, 5 bases. The CDR3 contains 14 residues. Per germline, CDR1 MGHDK and CDR2 SYGVNS. V was pared by 2 bases and J by 8 bases, with 13 bases between.

This clone was observed a single time. This sequence joins TRBV7-2 and TRBJ2-5; maybe TRBD2 (5 bases). The CDR3 is 15 amino acids. Germline V gives CDR1 SGHTA, CDR2 FQGNSA. Trimming stripped 1 base from V and 1 base from J, with 10 bases between. The CDR3 region is CASSLGSGSQETQYF. DNA of the CDR3: TGTGCCAGCAGCTTAGGATCGGGGAGCCAAGAGACCCAGTACTTC.

CDR3 protein: CASSLATGDQYGYTF. The CDR3 coding sequence is TGTGCCAGCAGCTTAGCGACAGGGGATCAATATGGCTACACCTTC. The chain employs TRBV7-2 and TRBJ1-2, with 8 bases identical to TRBD1. The germline V gene encodes CDR1 SGHTA and CDR2 FQGNSA. V trimming: 0 bases; J trimming: 5 bases; junction bases outside the gene matches: 5. The CDR3 loop spans 15 amino acids. Supplemented by reference TRBV7-2 and TRBJ1-2, the full variable domain reads GAGVSQSPSNKVTEKGKDVELRCDPISGHTALYWYRQSLGQGLEFLIYFQGNSAPDKSGLPSDRFSAERTGGSVSTLTIQRTQQEDSAVYLCASSLATGDQYGYTFGSGTRLTVV.

The J gene is TRBJ2-7, the V gene TRBV29-1; 16 bases match TRBD2. J gave up 5 bases and V 6 bases, and 7 bases lay outside the gene matches. CDR1 is SQVTM, CDR2 ANQGSEA, per germline. The CDR3 is made up of 15 amino acids. CDR3 sequence: CSVAGTSGRAHEQYF. The CDR3 DNA reads TGCAGCGTGGCCGGGACTAGCGGGAGGGCCCACGAGCAGTACTTC.

The J gene is TRBJ2-7, the V gene TRBV7-9; 12 positions match TRBD1. The CDR3 sequence is 14 residues long. With 1 base clipped from V and 5 bases from J, the junction kept 0 bases outside the gene matches. The germline V gene encodes CDR1 SEHNR and CDR2 FQNEAQ (reference sequence). CDR3 amino acids: CASSLGDRGHEQYF. The CDR3 bases are TGTGCCAGCAGCTTAGGGGACAGGGGGCACGAGCAGTACTTC.

This chain connects TRBV28 to TRBJ1-2, with a weak D call TRBD1 (6 bases). Germline CDR1 reads MDHEN; CDR2 reads SYDVKM. V was clipped by 7 bases and J by 6 bases, with 21 bases between them. The CDR3 loop spans 15 amino acids. This CDR3 is CASTPPVRGGHGYTF. CDR3 in DNA: TGTGCCAGCACCCCCCCTGTCCGGGGGGGCCATGGCTACACCTTC.